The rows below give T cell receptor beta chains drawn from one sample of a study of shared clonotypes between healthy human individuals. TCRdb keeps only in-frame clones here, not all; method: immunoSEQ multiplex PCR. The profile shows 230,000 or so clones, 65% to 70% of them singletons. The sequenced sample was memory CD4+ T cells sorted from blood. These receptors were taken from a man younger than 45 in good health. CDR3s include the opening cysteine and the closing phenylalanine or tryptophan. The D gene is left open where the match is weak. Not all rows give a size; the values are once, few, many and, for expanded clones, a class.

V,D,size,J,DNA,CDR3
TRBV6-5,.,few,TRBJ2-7,TGTGCCAGCAGTTACGGGGGTCTGGGCTCCTACGAGCAGTACTTC,CASSYGGLGSYEQYF
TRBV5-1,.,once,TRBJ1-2,TGCGCCAGCCGATTGAGTGGTTCCTATGGCTACACCTTC,CASRLSGSYGYTF
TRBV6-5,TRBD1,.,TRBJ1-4,TGTGCCAGCAGGACAGGGGGCGTGGAGGGGCAAAAACTGTTTTTT,CASRTGGVEGQKLFF
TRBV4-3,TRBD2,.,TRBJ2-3,TGCGCCAGCAGCCAAACCGGACTAGCGGGAGGAGATACGCAGTATTTT,CASSQTGLAGGDTQYF
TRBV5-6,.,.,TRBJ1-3,TGTGCCAGCAGCCCTACACCCTCTGGAAACACCATATATTTT,CASSPTPSGNTIYF
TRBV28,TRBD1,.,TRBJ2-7,TGTGCCAGCAGTAAACAGGGGGCGAAATCCTACGAGCAGTACTTC,CASSKQGAKSYEQYF
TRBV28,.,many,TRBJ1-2,TGTGCCAGCAAGAAGGTTGGCTACACCTTC,CASKKVGYTF
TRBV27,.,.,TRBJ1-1,TGTGCCAGCAGTTGGGACGGAGTGAACACTGAAGCTTTCTTT,CASSWDGVNTEAFF
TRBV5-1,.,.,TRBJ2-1,TGCGCCAGCAGCTTGACGTTAGCCAATAATGAGCAGTTCTTC,CASSLTLANNEQFF
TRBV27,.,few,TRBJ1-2,TGTGCCAGCAGTTTAACCCTGCCAGTTAGGAACTATGGCTACACCTTC,CASSLTLPVRNYGYTF
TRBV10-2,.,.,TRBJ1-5,TGCGCCAGCCGAAACCACAGGGAACGGGATCAGCCCCAGCATTTT,CASRNHRERDQPQHF
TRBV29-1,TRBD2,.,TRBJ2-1,TGCAGCGCGGTGGGACTAGCGGTAAACAATGAGCAGTTCTTC,CSAVGLAVNNEQFF
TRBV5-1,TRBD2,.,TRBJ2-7,TGCGCCAGCAGCTTGGCCGGGAGGGGAGACGAGCAGTACTTC,CASSLAGRGDEQYF
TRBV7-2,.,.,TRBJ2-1,TGTGCCAGCAGCCTCAGACTGGGGGGTTTTGAGCAGTTCTTC,CASSLRLGGFEQFF
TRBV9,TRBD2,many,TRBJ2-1,TGTGCCAGCAGCGTGGGGCTAGCGGGACCGAGCTCCTACAATGAGCAGTTCTTC,CASSVGLAGPSSYNEQFF
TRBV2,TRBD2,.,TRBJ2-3,TGTGCCAGCAGTGATAGCGGGTCCCGAACCACAGATACGCAGTATTTT,CASSDSGSRTTDTQYF
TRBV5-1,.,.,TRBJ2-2,TGCGCCAGCAGCCCGGGATTGGCCTCCCAGGGGGAGCTGTTTTTT,CASSPGLASQGELFF
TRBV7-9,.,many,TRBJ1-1,TGTGCCAGCCGTGATAGCAGGAAGAACACTGAAGCTTTCTTT,CASRDSRKNTEAFF
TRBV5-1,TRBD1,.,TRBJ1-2,TGCGCCAGCAGCACGATGACCGGACAGGGCGGCAATGGCTACACCTTC,CASSTMTGQGGNGYTF
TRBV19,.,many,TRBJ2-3,TGTGCCAGTAACACGGGGCGCACAGATACGCAGTATTTT,CASNTGRTDTQYF
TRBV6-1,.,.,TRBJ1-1,TGTGCCAGCAGTGAATCCGGACCCTTGGGAACTGAAGCTTTCTTT,CASSESGPLGTEAFF
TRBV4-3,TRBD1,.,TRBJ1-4,TGCGCCAGCAGGCTGACATATCGGACAGGGAATGAAAAACTGTTTTTT,CASRLTYRTGNEKLFF
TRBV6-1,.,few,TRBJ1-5,TGTGCCAGCTCGACAATCATTAGCAATCAGCCCCAGCATTTT,CASSTIISNQPQHF
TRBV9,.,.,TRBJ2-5,TGTGCCAGCAGCGCCCAGGGGGGGCGAGAGACCCAGTACTTC,CASSAQGGRETQYF
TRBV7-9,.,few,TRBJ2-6,TGTGCCAGCAGCTTAAGGTCTGGGGCCAACGTCCTGACTTTC,CASSLRSGANVLTF
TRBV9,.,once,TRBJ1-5,TGTGCCAGCAGCGTAGGGGGAAATAGCAATCAGCCCCAGCATTTT,CASSVGGNSNQPQHF
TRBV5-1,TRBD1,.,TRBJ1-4,TGCGCCAGCAGCGCTCGGGGACAGGGAGATCAGAGTAATGAAAAACTGTTTTTT,CASSARGQGDQSNEKLFF
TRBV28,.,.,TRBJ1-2,TGTGCCAGCATGGTTAACTATGGCTACACCTTC,CASMVNYGYTF
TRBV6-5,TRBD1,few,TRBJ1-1,TGTGCCAGCTGGGACAGGGGGCGGTGGAACACTGAAGCTTTCTTT,CASWDRGRWNTEAFF
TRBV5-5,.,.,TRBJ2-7,TGTGCCAGCAGTAACGGACCTAGCGCCTACGAGCAGTACTTC,CASSNGPSAYEQYF
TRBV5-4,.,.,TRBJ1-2,TGTGCCAGCAGCTTGGGTTCAGGTTCGGGGCTGGATGGCTACACCTTC,CASSLGSGSGLDGYTF
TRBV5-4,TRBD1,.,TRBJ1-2,TGTGCCAGCACCTTCCAGGGGGTTGGTGGCTACACCTTC,CASTFQGVGGYTF
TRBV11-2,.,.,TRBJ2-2,TGTGCCAGCAGCTTGACCCTAGCCTCCACCGGGGAGCTGTTTTTT,CASSLTLASTGELFF
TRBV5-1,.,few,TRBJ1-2,TGCGCCAGCAGCGCGCACCGTTCGGGGGGCAGCTATGGCTACACCTTC,CASSAHRSGGSYGYTF
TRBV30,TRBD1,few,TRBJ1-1,TGTGCCTGGAGTACCGGACAGGGGAACACTGAAGCTTTCTTT,CAWSTGQGNTEAFF
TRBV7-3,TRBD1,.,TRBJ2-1,TGTGCCAGCAGCAAACAGGGGGCTAGCTACAATGAGCAGTTCTTC,CASSKQGASYNEQFF
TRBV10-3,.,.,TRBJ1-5,TGTGCCACCCGACAGGACAATCAGCCCCAGCATTTT,CATRQDNQPQHF